This record covers a single TCR beta chain. In the study's own analysis: Nucleated cell counts were estimated from reference gene primer amplification. Repertoires were generated with immunoSEQ multiplex PCR, while TCRdb's copy carries only in-frame clones and drops some. Clonal size and the V and J genes are those of that table, whereas D and trimming came from the DNA. The sample has about 300,000 clones, about 90% seen once; the top ten hold 1.5% to 2%. Patients at the Seattle site were enrolled during active infection and followed longitudinally. This sample was included in a study of blood T cell repertoires in COVID-19. As for the study in general: Nucleic acid was either cDNA or gDNA, and it came from T cells, B-cell-depleted T cells, or PBMCs.

After removal of 0 bases from V and 5 bases from J, the junction contained 4 bases not matched to a gene. The CDR3 is 16 residues long. Germline V CDR1 and CDR2: SGDLS, YYNGEE. The chain combines TRBV9 with TRBJ2-3; 12 bases are shared with TRBD2. Sequencing was performed on peripheral blood. This clonotype was sampled from a woman aged 25 to 39 with COVID-19, enrolled during active disease. The CDR3 here is CASSVETSGGKDTQYF. In DNA form, the CDR3 reads TGTGCCAGCAGCGTAGAAACTAGCGGGGGGAAAGATACGCAGTATTTT.